This T cell receptor (beta chain) appears in the sequencing data of a study of shared clonotypes between healthy human individuals. Study findings and constraints: Across several donors, naive CD4 shared around 5%, naive CD8 approximately 3.5%, memory CD4 roughly 2.4%, memory CD8 roughly 0.37%. Compared with memory subsets, naive subsets generally had larger estimated richness.

About this clone itself: Its antigen remains unidentified. The same CDR3 arises from other DNA sequences in this sample as well.

Trimming shortened V by 0 bases and J by 7 bases, and 10 bases separated the two germline ends. Germline V gene lookup returns CDR1 SGHAT and CDR2 FQNNGV. The CDR3 totals 13 residues. Some clones are missing from TCRdb's copy, which holds only in-frame ones; the method was immunoSEQ multiplex PCR. In the table there are approximately 2.3 million clones, approximately 95% of which are singletons. This rearrangement joins TRBV11-2 to TRBJ2-7; weak D call: TRBD2 (6 bases). This receptor was identified in a man between 18 and 29 years old in good health. Some clones in this sample may be carry-over from other donors' samples. Specimen: naive CD4+ T cells from PBMCs. Described subset: CD45RA+ positively selected. As DNA, the CDR3 is TGTGCCAGCAGCTTAGAGGGACTCGGGGAGCAGTACTTC. Its protein is CASSLEGLGEQYF.